The present TCR beta chain was sequenced within a study of identifying expanded T cells in peripheral blood. To note about this clone: Its cognate antigen is unknown.

Healthy donors had no documented immune events, such as infections, while sampled. General observations from the study: Differentially abundant clones: around 1.2 between replicates, 16.4 at approximately two weeks, around 19 at four. Clone count variance between approximately two-week samples rose with total template count.

Generated by immunoSEQ multiplex PCR, the TCRdb table keeps only in-frame clones and is missing some. The table has approximately 83,000 clones, 70% to 90% seen once. J lost 4 bases, V lost 4 bases, and 5 bases had no gene match. The CDR3 totals 15 residues. Germline-derived CDR1 and CDR2 are SGHNT and YYREEE (reference sequence). Sequenced material: blood. The chain uses TRBV5-4 and TRBJ2-7; the match to TRBD2 covers 13 bases. This clonotype originated in a person aged 18 to 75 in good health. CDR3 protein: CASSVTGLAGYEQYF. The CDR3 nucleotides are TGTGCCAGCAGCGTTACGGGACTAGCGGGGTACGAGCAGTACTTC.